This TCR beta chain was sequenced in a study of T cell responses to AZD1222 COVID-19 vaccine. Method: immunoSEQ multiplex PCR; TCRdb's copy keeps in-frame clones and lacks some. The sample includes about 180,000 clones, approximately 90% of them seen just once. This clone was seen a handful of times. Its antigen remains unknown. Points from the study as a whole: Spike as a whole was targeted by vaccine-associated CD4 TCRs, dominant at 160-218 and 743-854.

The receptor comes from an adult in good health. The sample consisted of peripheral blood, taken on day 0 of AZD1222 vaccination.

CDR3 protein: CASSQTPPTGDKNIQYF. The CDR3, as DNA: TGCGCCAGCAGCCAAACCCCCCCAACAGGGGACAAAAACATTCAGTACTTC. This rearrangement joins TRBV4-1 to TRBJ2-4; 7 positions agree with TRBD1. The germline V gene encodes CDR1 MGHRA and CDR2 YSYEKL. The CDR3 is 17 residues long. J was trimmed by 3 bases and V by 2 bases; bases with no gene match: 10.